There are a few counts of the clone carrying this T cell receptor (beta chain). Its cognate antigen is unknown. V gave up 6 bases and J gave up 10 bases, with 13 bases separating them. Germline lookup yields CDR1 MDHEN and CDR2 SYDVKM. This CDR3 has 13 residues. Treatment: oral pan-JAK inhibitor, 5-10 mg twice daily. This sample is drawn from a study of CD8+ T cells in alopecia areata. Overall study context: Each day, treated patients took oral tofacitinib twice, at 5 to 10 mg per dose. Findings and limits, study-wide: Scalp clonality, together with expanded CD8+ clones among the top 100, fell significantly with tofacitinib. Higher clonality than in normal scalp was seen in lesional scalp, especially alopecia totalis/universalis. The study found that many expanded lesional clones persisted in scalp and blood during tofacitinib.

Reverse transcription of extracted RNA yielded cDNA, which provided the sequencing template. Generated by immunoSEQ multiplex PCR, the TCRdb table keeps only in-frame clones and is missing some. The table shows about 300,000 clones, with over 45% occurring only once. The sequence derives from a human donor with alopecia areata. The input for sequencing was CD4+ T cells sorted from blood, taken at week 24, from a patient treated with tofacitinib. The chain is built from TRBV28 and TRBJ1-6; D perhaps matches TRBD1 (5 bases). The CDR3 bases are TGTGCCAGCAGGGACATGGGGGTCTCACCCCTCCACTTT. Residues: CASRDMGVSPLHF.